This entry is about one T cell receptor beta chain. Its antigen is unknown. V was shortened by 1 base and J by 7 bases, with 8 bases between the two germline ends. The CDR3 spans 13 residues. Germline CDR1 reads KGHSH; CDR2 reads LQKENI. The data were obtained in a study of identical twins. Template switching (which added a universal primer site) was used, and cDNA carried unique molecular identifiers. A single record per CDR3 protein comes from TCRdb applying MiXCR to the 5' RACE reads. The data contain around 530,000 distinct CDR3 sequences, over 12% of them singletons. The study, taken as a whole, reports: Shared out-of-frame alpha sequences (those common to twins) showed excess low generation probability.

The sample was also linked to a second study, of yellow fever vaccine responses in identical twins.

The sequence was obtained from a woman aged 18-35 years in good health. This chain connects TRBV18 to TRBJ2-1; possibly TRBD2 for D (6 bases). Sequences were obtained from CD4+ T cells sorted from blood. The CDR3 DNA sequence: TGTGCCAGCTCACCACGGGGGGAAAATGAGCAGTTCTTC. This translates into CASSPRGENEQFF.